Sequencing of this T cell receptor (beta chain) was carried out in a study of blood T cell repertoires in COVID-19. Study-level background: In each case, the material was cDNA or gDNA derived from T cells, B-cell-depleted T cells, or PBMCs.

Clones were read by immunoSEQ multiplex PCR, and TCRdb kept only the in-frame ones, dropping some. The sample lists some 43,000 clones, 75% to 90% seen once, with 4.5% to 6% in the top ten. Germline V lookup: CDR1 LNHDA, CDR2 SQIVND (reference sequence). CDR3 length: 14 residues. The trim removed 3 bases at V and 10 bases at J, leaving 3 bases unmatched. Input material: peripheral blood. The V gene is TRBV19, the J gene TRBJ1-6, with 10 bases that match TRBD1. This clonotype was obtained from a human donor in a cohort sampled during active COVID-19. CDR3 protein: CASSIPGQGSPLHF. For the CDR3, the DNA is TGTGCCAGTAGTATTCCGGGACAGGGGTCACCCCTCCACTTT.